These 7 T cell receptor beta chains originate from one sample sequenced in a study of shared clonotypes between healthy human individuals. Assay: immunoSEQ multiplex PCR; the TCRdb copy retains only in-frame clones and omits some. The sample has about 2.3 million clones, about nine tenths seen once. The sample taken for sequencing was naive CD4+ T cells from PBMCs. Specified subset: CD45RA+ positively selected. These receptors were taken from a man younger than 35 in good health. Some clones in this sample may be carry-over from other donors' samples.

The chain combines TRBV28 with TRBJ2-2, with 9 bases aligning to TRBD1. The CDR3 covers 16 residues. The germline gives CDR1 MDHEN, CDR2 SYDVKM. With V trimmed by 2 bases and J by 4 bases, 5 bases remained unmatched. The CDR3 DNA follows: TGTGCCAGCAGTTTACCGGGACAGGGTGTCACCGGGGAGCTGTTTTTT. As protein: CASSLPGQGVTGELFF.

The rearrangement links TRBV4-3 to TRBJ2-4; the D gene is possibly TRBD1 (5 bases). Between the trimmed V and J ends, which lost 1 base and 9 bases, there was a span of 16 bases. This CDR3 spans 15 amino acids. Germline V CDR1 and CDR2: LGHNA, YSLEER. Here the CDR3 reads CASSQVYQGSSIQYF. In DNA form, the CDR3 reads TGCGCCAGCAGCCAAGTCTACCAGGGTTCTAGCATTCAGTACTTC.

The chain couples TRBV5-4 to TRBJ2-2; 7 bases map to TRBD2. The CDR3 runs 16 residues. Germline values: CDR1 SGHNT, CDR2 YYREEE (reference sequence). V gave up 4 bases and J gave up 2 bases; unmatched junction bases: 8. CDR3 DNA: TGTGCCAGCAGCCGTAAGAGCGGGGTCAACACCGGGGAGCTGTTTTTT. It specifies CASSRKSGVNTGELFF.

CDR3 sequence: CSVPRQGSDDEQYF. The CDR3 DNA sequence: TGCAGCGTTCCAAGACAGGGAAGCGATGACGAGCAGTACTTC. This chain connects TRBV29-1 to TRBJ2-7; 7 positions match TRBD1. In germline, CDR1 is SQVTM, CDR2 ANQGSEA. This CDR3 comprises 14 residues. V was clipped by 5 bases and J by 5 bases; unmatched bases: 12.

The chain employs TRBV4-1 and TRBJ2-3, with D perhaps TRBD1 or TRBD2 (6 bases each). The germline gives CDR1 MGHRA, CDR2 YSYEKL. The CDR3 loop spans 15 amino acids. Trimming shortened V by 3 bases and J by 8 bases, and 18 bases separated the two germline ends. The CDR3 DNA reads TGCGCCAGCAGCCAGGAGGGCCGGGGGCCGGGTACGCAGTATTTT. It encodes CASSQEGRGPGTQYF.

CDR3 protein: CASSDGKPYGYTF. CDR3 coding DNA: TGTGCCAGCAGTGACGGGAAACCCTATGGCTACACCTTC. The rearrangement joins TRBV6-1 to TRBJ1-2; the D is unclear. V lost 3 bases and J 4 bases, leaving 9 bases between the germline ends. The CDR3 length is 13 residues. In germline, CDR1 is MNHNS, CDR2 SASEGT.

The chain is built from TRBV27 and TRBJ2-3; D call uncertain. In germline, CDR1 is MNHEY, CDR2 SMNVEV (reference sequence). The CDR3 totals 13 residues. With 8 bases removed from V and 4 bases from J, the gap between germline ends came to 13 bases. CDR3 in DNA: TGTGCCAGCGGAAGGCCCCGGTCAGATACGCAGTATTTT. Protein: CASGRPRSDTQYF.